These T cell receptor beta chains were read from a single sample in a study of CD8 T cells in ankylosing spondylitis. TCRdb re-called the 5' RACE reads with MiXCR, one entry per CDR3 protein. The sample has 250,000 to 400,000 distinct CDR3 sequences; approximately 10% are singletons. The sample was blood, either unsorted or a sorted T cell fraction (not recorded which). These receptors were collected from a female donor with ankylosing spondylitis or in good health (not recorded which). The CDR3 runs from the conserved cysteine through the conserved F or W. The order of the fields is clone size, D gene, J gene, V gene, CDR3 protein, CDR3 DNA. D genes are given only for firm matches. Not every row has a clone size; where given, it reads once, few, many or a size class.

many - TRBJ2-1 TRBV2 CASSLERDNEQFF TGTGCCAGCAGTCTAGAGCGCGACAATGAGCAGTTCTTC
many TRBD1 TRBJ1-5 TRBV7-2 CASSPRGTGNQPQHF TGTGCCAGCAGCCCGCGAGGGACAGGGAATCAGCCCCAGCATTTT
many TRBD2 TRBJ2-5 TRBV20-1 CSARDRLAANQETQYF TGCAGTGCTAGAGACCGTCTAGCGGCGAACCAAGAGACCCAGTACTTC
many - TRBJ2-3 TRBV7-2 CASSLGYSTDTQYF TGTGCCAGCAGCCTTGGCTATTCCACAGATACGCAGTATTTT
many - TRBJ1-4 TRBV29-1 CSVEHATSSRLFF TGCAGCGTTGAACACGCGACTTCTTCTAGGTTGTTTTTT
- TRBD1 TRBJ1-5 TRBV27 CASSPRTGGLDQPQHF TGTGCCAGCAGTCCCCGGACAGGAGGCCTCGATCAGCCCCAGCATTTT
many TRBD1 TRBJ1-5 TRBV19 CASNDRDFQPQHF TGTGCCAGTAACGACAGGGATTTTCAGCCCCAGCATTTT
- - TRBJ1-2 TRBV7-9 CASSASWGITNYGYTF TGTGCCAGCAGCGCCTCGTGGGGAATCACTAACTATGGCTACACCTTC
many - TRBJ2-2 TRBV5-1 CASKGGTGELFF TGCGCCAGCAAAGGGGGGACCGGGGAGCTGTTTTTT
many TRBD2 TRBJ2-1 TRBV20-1 CSASKGASGSYEQFF TGCAGTGCTAGCAAAGGGGCTAGCGGGAGTTATGAGCAGTTCTTC
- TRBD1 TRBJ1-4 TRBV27 CASSPEGGRGRGHEKLFF TGTGCCAGCAGTCCGGAGGGGGGCAGGGGGAGGGGACATGAAAAACTGTTTTTT
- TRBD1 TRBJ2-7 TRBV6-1 CASRRLGQVYEQYF TGTGCCAGCAGACGGCTGGGACAGGTCTACGAGCAGTACTTC
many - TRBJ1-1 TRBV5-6 CASSLTDRLNTEAFF TGTGCCAGCAGCTTGACGGACAGATTGAACACTGAAGCTTTCTTT
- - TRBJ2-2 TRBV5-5 CASRDFLNANTGELFF TGTGCCAGCAGGGATTTTTTGAACGCGAACACCGGGGAGCTGTTTTTT
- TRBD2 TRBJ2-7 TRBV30 CASRLAGDSYEQYF TGTGCCTCCCGACTAGCGGGAGACTCCTACGAGCAGTACTTC
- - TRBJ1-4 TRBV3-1 CASSQNRREKLFF TGTGCCAGCAGCCAAAATCGGCGTGAAAAACTGTTTTTT
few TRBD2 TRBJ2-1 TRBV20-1 CSAREAGREAYNEQFF TGCAGTGCCCGTGAGGCCGGGCGGGAGGCCTACAATGAGCAGTTCTTC
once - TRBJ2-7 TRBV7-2 CASSLEDTPTYEQYF TGTGCCAGCAGCTTGGAGGATACCCCAACTTACGAGCAGTACTTC
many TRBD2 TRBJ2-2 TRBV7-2 CASSLGLAGTGELFF TGTGCCAGCTCACTTGGACTAGCCGGCACCGGGGAGCTGTTTTTT
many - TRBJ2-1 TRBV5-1 CASSIARSSSNEQFF TGCGCCAGCAGCATAGCCAGGTCATCCTCTAATGAGCAGTTCTTC
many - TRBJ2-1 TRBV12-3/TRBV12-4 CASSPARASYNEQFF TGTGCCAGCAGCCCTGCTAGGGCGAGCTACAATGAGCAGTTCTTC
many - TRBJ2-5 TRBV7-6 CASSLQSPETQYF TGTGCCAGCAGCTTACAGTCCCCGGAGACCCAGTACTTC
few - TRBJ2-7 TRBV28 CASKPDSYEQYF TGTGCCAGCAAACCAGACTCCTACGAGCAGTACTTC
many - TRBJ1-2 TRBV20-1 CSARGVNYGYTF TGCAGTGCTAGAGGGGTTAACTATGGCTACACCTTC
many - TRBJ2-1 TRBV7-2 CASSLTTFEQFF TGTGCCAGCAGCTTGACTACGTTTGAGCAGTTCTTC
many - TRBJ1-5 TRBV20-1 CSAPAGAGNQPQHF TGCAGTGCTCCCGCAGGGGCTGGCAATCAGCCCCAGCATTTT
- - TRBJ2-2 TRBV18 CASSLRHENTGELFF TGTGCCAGCTCACTCAGACACGAGAACACCGGGGAGCTGTTTTTT
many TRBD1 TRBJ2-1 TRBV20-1 CSASGTVPEQFF TGCAGTGCTAGCGGGACAGTACCTGAGCAGTTCTTC
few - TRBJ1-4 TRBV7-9 CASSGTEGSSEKLFF TGTGCCAGCAGCGGTACCGAAGGGTCGTCCGAAAAACTGTTTTTT
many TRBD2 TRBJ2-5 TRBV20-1 CSARSLGTTMKETQYF TGCAGTGCTAGATCCTTAGGGACTACCATGAAAGAGACCCAGTACTTC
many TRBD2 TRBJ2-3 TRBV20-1 CSARGRAGGPDTQYF TGCAGTGCTAGAGGAAGGGCGGGGGGGCCAGATACGCAGTATTTT
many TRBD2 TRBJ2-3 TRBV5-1 CASSLMAGAADTQYF TGCGCCAGCAGCTTGATGGCGGGAGCTGCAGATACGCAGTATTTT
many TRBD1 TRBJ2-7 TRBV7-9 CASNRGYEQYF TGTGCCAGTAACAGGGGCTACGAGCAGTACTTC
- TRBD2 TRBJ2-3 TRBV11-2 CASSLDLAGVLDTQYF TGTGCCAGCAGCTTAGATCTAGCGGGGGTCCTCGATACGCAGTATTTT
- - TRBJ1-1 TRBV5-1 CASSSGIGVNTEAFF TGCGCCAGCAGCTCCGGGATTGGGGTGAACACTGAAGCTTTCTTT
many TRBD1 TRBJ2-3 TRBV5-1 CASSWDSVGTDTQYF TGCGCCAGCAGCTGGGACAGTGTTGGCACAGATACGCAGTATTTT
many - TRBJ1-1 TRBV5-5 CASSSPWGAAEAFF TGTGCCAGCAGCTCCCCATGGGGGGCCGCTGAAGCTTTCTTT